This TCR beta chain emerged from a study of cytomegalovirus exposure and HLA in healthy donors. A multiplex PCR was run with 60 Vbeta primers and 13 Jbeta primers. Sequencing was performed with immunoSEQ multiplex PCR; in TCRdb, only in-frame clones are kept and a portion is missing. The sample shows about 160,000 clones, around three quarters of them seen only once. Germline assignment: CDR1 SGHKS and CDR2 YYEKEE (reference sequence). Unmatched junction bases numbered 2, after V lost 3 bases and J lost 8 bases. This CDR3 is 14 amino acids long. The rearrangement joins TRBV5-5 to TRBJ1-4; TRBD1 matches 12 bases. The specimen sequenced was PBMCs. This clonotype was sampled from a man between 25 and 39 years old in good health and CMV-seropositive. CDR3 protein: CASSWDRGHEKLFF. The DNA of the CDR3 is TGTGCCAGCAGCTGGGACAGGGGGCACGAAAAACTGTTTTTT.